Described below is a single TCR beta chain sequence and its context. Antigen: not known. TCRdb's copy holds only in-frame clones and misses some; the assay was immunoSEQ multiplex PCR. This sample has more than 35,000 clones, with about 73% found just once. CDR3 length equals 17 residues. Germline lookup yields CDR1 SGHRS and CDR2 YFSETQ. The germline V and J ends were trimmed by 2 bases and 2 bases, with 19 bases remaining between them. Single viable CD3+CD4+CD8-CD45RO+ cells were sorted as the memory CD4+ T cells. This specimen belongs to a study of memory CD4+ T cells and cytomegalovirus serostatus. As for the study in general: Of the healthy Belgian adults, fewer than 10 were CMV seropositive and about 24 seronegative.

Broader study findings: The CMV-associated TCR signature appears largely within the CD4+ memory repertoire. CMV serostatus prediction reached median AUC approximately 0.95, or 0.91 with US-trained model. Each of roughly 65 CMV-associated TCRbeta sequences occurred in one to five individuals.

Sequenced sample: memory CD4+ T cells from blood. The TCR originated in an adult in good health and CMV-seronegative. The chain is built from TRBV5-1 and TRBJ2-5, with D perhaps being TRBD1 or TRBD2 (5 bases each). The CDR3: CASSLGDWDVRQETQYF. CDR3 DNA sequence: TGCGCCAGCAGCTTAGGCGACTGGGACGTTCGACAAGAGACCCAGTACTTC. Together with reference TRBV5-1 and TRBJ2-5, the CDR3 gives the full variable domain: KAGVTQTPRYLIKTRGQQVTLSCSPISGHRSVSWYQQTPGQGLQFLFEYFSETQRNKGNFPGRFSGRQFSNSRSEMNVSTLELGDSALYLCASSLGDWDVRQETQYFGPGTRLLVL.